This record looks at one T cell receptor (beta chain) sequence and its context. What it recognizes is unknown. Described time point: blood 4 weeks post-SBRT, at nephrectomy. Treatment denoted: 15 Gy SBRT to primary tumor, nephrectomy 4 weeks later. The method was immunoSEQ multiplex PCR; TCRdb's version includes in-frame clones alone and lacks a portion of them. Of approximately 80,000 clones listed, 89% were seen once; the top ten hold 4.5% to 7%. This entry comes from a study of radiation and T cells in renal cell carcinoma. This CDR3 comprises 12 residues. Trimming pared 3 bases from V and 4 bases from J, leaving 9 bases between. Germline CDR1 reads GTSNPN; CDR2 reads SVGIG (reference sequence). Study conclusions and caveats: From baseline, blood top tumor clonotypes peaked at 2 weeks post-radiation.

The material sequenced was blood, taken from a patient whose treatment included radiotherapy and nephrectomy. This sequence was found in a woman between 65 and 79 years old with renal cell carcinoma. The chain recombines TRBV30 with TRBJ1-2; D uncertain. The CDR3 bases are TGTGCCTGGAGGCCGACATCCTATGGCTACACCTTC. As protein: CAWRPTSYGYTF.